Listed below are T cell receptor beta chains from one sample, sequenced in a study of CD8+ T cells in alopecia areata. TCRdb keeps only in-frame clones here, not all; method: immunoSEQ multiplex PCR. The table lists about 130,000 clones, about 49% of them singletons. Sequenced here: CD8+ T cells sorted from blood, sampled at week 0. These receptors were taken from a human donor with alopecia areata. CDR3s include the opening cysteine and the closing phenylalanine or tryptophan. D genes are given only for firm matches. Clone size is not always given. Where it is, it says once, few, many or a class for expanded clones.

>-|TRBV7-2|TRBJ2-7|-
CASSSQVDSYEQYF
TGTGCCAGCAGCTCTCAGGTGGACTCCTACGAGCAGTACTTC
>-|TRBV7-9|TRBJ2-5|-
CASSDEVGTQYF
TGTGCCAGCAGCGACGAGGTGGGGACCCAGTACTTC
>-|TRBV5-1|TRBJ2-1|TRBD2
CASSPGGRGDNEQFF
TGCGCCAGCAGCCCTGGTGGGCGGGGGGACAATGAGCAGTTCTTC
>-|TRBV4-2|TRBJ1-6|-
CASSQELGLNSPLHF
TGTGCCAGCAGCCAAGAATTGGGACTTAATTCACCCCTCCACTTT
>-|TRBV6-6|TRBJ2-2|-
CASTANTGELFF
TGTGCCAGCACCGCGAACACCGGGGAGCTGTTTTTT
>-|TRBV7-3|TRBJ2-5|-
CASSSLGKGHQETQYF
TGTGCCAGCAGCTCCTTGGGAAAAGGGCATCAAGAGACCCAGTACTTC
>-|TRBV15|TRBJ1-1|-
CATSREGFYFF
TGTGCCACCAGCAGAGAAGGGTTCTATTTCTTT
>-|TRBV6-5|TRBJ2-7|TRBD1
CASTDRGTVDEQYF
TGTGCCAGCACCGACAGGGGAACTGTCGACGAGCAGTACTTC
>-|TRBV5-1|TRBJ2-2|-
CASSLGRLTGELFF
TGCGCCAGCAGCTTGGGCAGACTTACCGGGGAGCTGTTTTTT
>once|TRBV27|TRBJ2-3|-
CASTTELTDTQYF
TGTGCCAGCACGACAGAGCTCACAGATACGCAGTATTTT
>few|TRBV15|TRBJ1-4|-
CATSRVGVANEKLFF
TGTGCCACCAGCAGAGTGGGGGTTGCTAATGAAAAACTGTTTTTT
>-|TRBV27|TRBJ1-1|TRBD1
CASSTQRTGDSIFF
TGTGCCAGCAGTACCCAGAGGACAGGGGACTCTATTTTCTTT
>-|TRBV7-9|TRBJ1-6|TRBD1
CASSRDSGYNSPLHF
TGTGCCAGCAGTCGGGACAGCGGATATAATTCACCCCTCCACTTT
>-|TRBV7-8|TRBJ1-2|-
CASTAVENGYTF
TGTGCCAGCACCGCGGTGGAAAATGGCTACACCTTC
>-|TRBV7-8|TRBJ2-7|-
CASSPEGPDEQYF
TGTGCCAGCAGCCCGGAGGGTCCGGACGAGCAGTACTTC
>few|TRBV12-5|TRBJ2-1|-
CASGLEGSSYNEQFF
TGTGCTAGTGGTCTGGAGGGGAGCTCCTACAATGAGCAGTTCTTC
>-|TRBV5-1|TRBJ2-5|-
CASSPRGAVETQYF
TGCGCCAGCAGCCCTAGGGGGGCCGTAGAGACCCAGTACTTC
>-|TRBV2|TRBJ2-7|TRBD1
CASRGQGFEQYF
TGTGCCAGCCGAGGACAGGGGTTCGAGCAGTACTTC
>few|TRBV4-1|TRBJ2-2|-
CASSPTLPGTGELFF
TGCGCCAGCTCCCCTACACTTCCGGGGACCGGGGAGCTGTTTTTT
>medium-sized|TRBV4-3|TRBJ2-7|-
CASSQDTQGYEQYF
TGCGCCAGCAGCCAAGATACCCAGGGCTACGAGCAGTACTTC
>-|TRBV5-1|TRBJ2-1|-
CASSPGLGNEQFF
TGCGCCAGCAGCCCCGGACTGGGTAATGAGCAGTTCTTC
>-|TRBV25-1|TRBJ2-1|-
CASSGEWAADNEQFF
TGTGCCAGCAGTGGGGAGTGGGCAGCAGACAATGAGCAGTTCTTC
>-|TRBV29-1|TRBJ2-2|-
CSARDGVTNTGELFF
TGCAGCGCCCGGGACGGAGTAACGAACACCGGGGAGCTGTTTTTT
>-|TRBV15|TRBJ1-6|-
CATSRGPGEQKASPLHF
TGTGCCACCAGCAGAGGTCCGGGGGAGCAGAAAGCTTCACCCCTCCACTTT
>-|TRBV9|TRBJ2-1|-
CASSVYPGSYNEQFF
TGTGCCAGCAGCGTATACCCCGGCTCCTACAATGAGCAGTTCTTC
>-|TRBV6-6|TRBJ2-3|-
CASSLIRTDTQYF
TGTGCCAGCAGTTTGATTCGCACAGATACGCAGTATTTT
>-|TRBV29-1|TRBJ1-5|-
CSVNDPSGPQHF
TGCAGCGTTAACGACCCCTCGGGGCCCCAGCATTTT
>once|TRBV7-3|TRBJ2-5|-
CASSLLGSAETQYF
TGTGCCAGCAGCTTATTGGGGTCGGCAGAGACCCAGTACTTC
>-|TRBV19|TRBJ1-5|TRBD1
CASRVDRVGNQPQHF
TGTGCCAGCAGAGTCGACAGGGTGGGAAATCAGCCCCAGCATTTT